These 21 T cell receptor beta chains were all obtained from the same sample, sequenced in a study of regulatory dendritic cells for organ transplantation. Sorted T cells were CFSE-labeled and cultured roughly five days with allogeneic regulatory or mature dendritic cells at 1:10. Their antigen targets remain unknown. Assay used: immunoSEQ multiplex PCR; TCRdb lists only in-frame clones, some missing. The top ten hold about 0.26% of the sample, which has approximately 22,000 clones, about 85% seen once. Material: naive CD4+ T cells from blood cultured with dendritic cells. Subset denoted: CD45RA+ naive T cells. The receptor source for this set is a human donor in good health.

The CDR3 protein is CASSAIRGTRNQPQHF. CDR3 DNA sequence: TGTGCCAGCAGTGCTATAAGGGGAACGCGCAATCAGCCCCAGCATTTT. The genes are TRBV6-1 and TRBJ1-5; TRBD1 might be the D (5 bases). This CDR3 has 16 amino acids. CDR1 and CDR2 from the germline V gene are MNHNS and SASEGT. Trimming took off 4 bases at V and 2 bases at J, with 15 bases between the two ends.

This chain joins TRBV11-2 and TRBJ2-7; a weak D match, TRBD1 (6 bases). Germline V CDR1 and CDR2: SGHAT, FQNNGV. The CDR3 has 14 residues. Deletions cut 4 bases from V and 6 bases from J, with 16 bases between. The CDR3 nucleotides read TGTGCCAGCAGCTGGGACATCGGCGGTGTCGAGCAGTACTTC. The encoded protein is CASSWDIGGVEQYF.

The chain is built from TRBV10-1 and TRBJ2-3; no clear D. This CDR3 region has 14 residues. V lost 3 bases to trimming and J lost 3 bases, with 10 bases between them. Per germline, CDR1 WNHNN and CDR2 SYGVQD (reference sequence). The CDR3 reads CASSDPHGTDTQYF. Written as DNA, the CDR3 is TGCGCCAGCAGTGACCCCCACGGAACAGATACGCAGTATTTT.

This chain uses TRBV4-3 with TRBJ2-5, with a possible D match to TRBD1 (5 bases). The better agreement between TRBJ2-7 and the DNA end casts doubt on the J call. The CDR3 has 16 residues. Looked up from germline, CDR1 is LGHNA and CDR2 is YSLEER. CDR3 sequence reads: CASSQDDDRYNYEQYF. CDR3 bases: TGCGCCAGCAGCCAAGACGACGACAGATATAACTACGAGCAGTACTTC.

This chain uses TRBV29-1 with TRBJ1-1; 7 bases line up with TRBD1. From germline, CDR1 is SQVTM and CDR2 ANQGSEA. CDR3 size: 13 residues. Trimming removed 6 bases from V and 2 bases from J; junction bases left unmatched: 6. In nucleotides, the CDR3 is TGCAGCGTAAACAGGGGTGCTAACACTGAAGCTTTCTTT. Protein: CSVNRGANTEAFF.

The V gene is TRBV11-3, the J gene TRBJ2-3; the match to TRBD2 covers 9 bases. This CDR3 is 13 amino acids long. V trimming: 5 bases; J trimming: 10 bases; junction bases outside the gene matches: 7. Germline V gives CDR1 SGHNT, CDR2 YENEEA. CDR3 sequence (DNA): TGTGCCAGCAGCCGCGGGGGGGCAGGGGCGCAGTATTTT. Residues: CASSRGGAGAQYF.

The chain recombines TRBV23-1 with TRBJ1-2; tentative D call: TRBD1 (5 bases). TRBV23-1 is sorted into the ORF group, with uncertain function. The length of the CDR3 is 14 residues. V dropped 6 bases and J dropped 6 bases, with 17 bases sitting between them. The CDR3 is CASRPGLRDDGYTF. The CDR3 nucleotides are TGCGCCAGCAGACCGGGACTCCGAGACGATGGCTACACCTTC.

The chain has TRBV7-9 and TRBJ2-3, with D tentatively TRBD1 (6 bases). The V and J ends lost 5 bases and 2 bases respectively, with 11 bases between them. The germline V gene encodes CDR1 SEHNR and CDR2 FQNEAQ (reference sequence). This CDR3 comprises 14 residues. The CDR3 bases are TGTGCCAGCAGCCGTGGGGACAACACAGATACGCAGTATTTT. This codes for CASSRGDNTDTQYF.

The rearrangement links TRBV6-5 to TRBJ1-6, with unresolved D. With 2 bases removed from V and 7 bases from J, the gap between germline ends came to 15 bases. Germline V lookup: CDR1 MNHEY, CDR2 SVGAGI. The CDR3 has 16 residues. The CDR3 bases are TGTGCCAGCAGTTACGGCCGTCAGATGGCGAATTCACCCCTCCACTTT. It yields the protein CASSYGRQMANSPLHF.

The rearrangement links TRBV28 to TRBJ2-5; D gene uncertain. Trimming removed 0 bases from V and 5 bases from J, with 4 bases in between. CDR3 size: 12 residues. The germline V gene encodes CDR1 MDHEN and CDR2 SYDVKM. The CDR3 loop is CASSLWRETQYF. In DNA form, the CDR3 reads TGTGCCAGCAGTTTATGGCGGGAGACCCAGTACTTC.

The chain recombines TRBV4-3 with TRBJ2-1; the D is unclear. The CDR3 is 16 residues long. Germline V gene sequence: CDR1 LGHNA, CDR2 YSLEER. The V gene lost 1 base and the J gene lost 4 bases, with 14 bases spanning the gap. CDR3 protein: CASSQAGNDGYNEQFF. In DNA form, the CDR3 reads TGCGCCAGCAGCCAAGCAGGCAATGACGGGTACAATGAGCAGTTCTTC.

V usage is TRBV19 and J usage is TRBJ2-7; 12 bases are shared with TRBD2. The CDR3 runs to 17 residues. Germline CDR1 and CDR2: LNHDA and SQIVND (reference sequence). V trimming: 5 bases; J trimming: 0 bases; junction bases outside the gene matches: 8. CDR3 sequence (DNA): TGTGCCAGTAGTGGGACTAGCGGGCCTAGGAGCTCCTACGAGCAGTACTTC. It is translated as CASSGTSGPRSSYEQYF.

This chain uses TRBV10-3 with TRBJ2-7; D tentatively fits TRBD1 or TRBD2 (5 bases each). The V gene lost 8 bases and the J gene lost 5 bases, with 19 bases spanning the gap. CDR1 is ENHRY and CDR2 is SYGVKD in the germline V gene. CDR3 length equals 14 residues. The CDR3 loop is CAIGEGTLRDEQYF. The CDR3 coding sequence is TGTGCCATCGGGGAAGGGACCCTCCGGGACGAGCAGTACTTC.

The rearrangement links TRBV4-2 to TRBJ2-5; 7 bases match TRBD2. CDR1 is LGHNA, CDR2 YNFKEQ, per germline. This CDR3 is 16 amino acids long. Trimming cost V 5 bases and J 4 bases; bases outside gene matches: 13. CDR3 bases: TGTGCCAGCAGCTTTCCTTCCTCGGGGAGGGGAGAGACCCAGTACTTC. Translating gives CASSFPSSGRGETQYF.

The chain couples TRBV7-2 to TRBJ1-1; unclear D gene. The germline gives CDR1 SGHTA, CDR2 FQGNSA. V was trimmed by 8 bases and J by 0 bases, leaving 10 bases between them. The CDR3 is 13 amino acids. DNA for the CDR3: TGTGCCAGCTTAGGCACGATGAACACTGAAGCTTTCTTT. It specifies CASLGTMNTEAFF. Full variable domain (remainder filled in from reference TRBV7-2 and TRBJ1-1): GAGVSQSPSNKVTEKGKDVELRCDPISGHTALYWYRQSLGQGLEFLIYFQGNSAPDKSGLPSDRFSAERTGGSVSTLTIQRTQQEDSAVYLCASLGTMNTEAFFGQGTRLTVV.

The rearrangement joins TRBV5-1 to TRBJ2-5; D may be TRBD1 or TRBD2 (5 bases each). Trimming stripped 4 bases from V and 5 bases from J, with 21 bases between. There are 16 residues in the CDR3. Germline CDR1 reads SGHRS; CDR2 reads YFSETQ. The CDR3 loop is CASSPPPRDPQETQYF. The CDR3 region has the DNA TGCGCCAGCAGCCCACCCCCGAGGGACCCTCAGGAGACCCAGTACTTC.

J is TRBJ2-1 and V is TRBV14; TRBD2 matches 7 bases. This CDR3 is 16 amino acids long. In germline, CDR1 is SGHDN, CDR2 FVKESK. Losses at the gene ends were 4 bases for V and 4 bases for J; bases not matched to a gene: 10. The DNA of the CDR3 is TGTGCCAGCAGCCCCGGACTAGGGAGAGGGTACAATGAGCAGTTCTTC. Amino acids: CASSPGLGRGYNEQFF. The variable domain in full, completed from reference TRBV14 and TRBJ2-1, reads EAGVTQFPSHSVIEKGQTVTLRCDPISGHDNLYWYRRVMGKEIKFLLHFVKESKQDESGMPNNRFLAERTGGTYSTLKVQPAELEDSGVYFCASSPGLGRGYNEQFFGPGTRLTVL.

This clone has a single count. The genes are TRBV6-5 and TRBJ2-7; D is uncertain. The ends were cut back, 0 bases at V and 2 bases at J, with 11 bases in the middle. The CDR3 runs to 15 residues. The germline V gene has CDR1 MNHEY and CDR2 SVGAGI. CDR3 in DNA: TGTGCCAGCAGTTACTCGGTCGCGGCTCCCTACGAGCAGTACTTC. It yields the protein CASSYSVAAPYEQYF.

This sequence joins TRBV19 and TRBJ1-5; D is uncertain. CDR1 LNHDA and CDR2 SQIVND come from the germline V gene (reference sequence). V lost 5 bases and J lost 4, with 15 bases in between. The CDR3 extends over 15 amino acids. Here the CDR3 DNA reads TGTGCCAGTAGTCCTCGGGCGGCTGGGAATCAGCCCCAGCATTTT. Amino acid sequence: CASSPRAAGNQPQHF.

The chain links TRBV6-5 to TRBJ2-5, with TRBD1 matching 9 bases. The CDR3 has 15 amino acids. Germline assignment: CDR1 MNHEY and CDR2 SVGAGI. V lost 0 bases and J lost 5; bases outside the gene matches: 4. The CDR3 nucleotides are TGTGCCAGCAGTTACTCGGGACAGGGCGGGGAGACCCAGTACTTC. Protein product: CASSYSGQGGETQYF.

The gene calls are TRBV18 and TRBJ2-5, with a weak D call TRBD2 (6 bases). Trimming pared 6 bases from V and 0 bases from J, leaving 20 bases between. Germline lookup yields CDR1 KGHSH and CDR2 LQKENI. This CDR3 region has 17 residues. The CDR3 spells CASSPSSGTQYQETQYF. CDR3 DNA sequence: TGTGCCAGCTCGCCTTCCTCCGGGACTCAGTACCAAGAGACCCAGTACTTC.